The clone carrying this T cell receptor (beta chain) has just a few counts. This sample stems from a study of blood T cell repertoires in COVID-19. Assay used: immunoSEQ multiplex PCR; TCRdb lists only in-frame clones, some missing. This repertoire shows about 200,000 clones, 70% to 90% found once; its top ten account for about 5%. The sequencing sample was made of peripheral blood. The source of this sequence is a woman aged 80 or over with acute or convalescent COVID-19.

The CDR3 spells CASSYGTGTSVGKLFF. The CDR3 coding sequence is TGTGCCAGCAGTTACGGGACAGGTACATCTGTCGGAAAACTGTTTTTT. The chain employs TRBV6-5 and TRBJ1-4; 8 positions match TRBD1. The CDR3 covers 16 residues. V lost 2 bases, J lost 10 bases, and 12 bases stayed unmatched. Germline V gene sequence: CDR1 MNHEY, CDR2 SVGAGI.